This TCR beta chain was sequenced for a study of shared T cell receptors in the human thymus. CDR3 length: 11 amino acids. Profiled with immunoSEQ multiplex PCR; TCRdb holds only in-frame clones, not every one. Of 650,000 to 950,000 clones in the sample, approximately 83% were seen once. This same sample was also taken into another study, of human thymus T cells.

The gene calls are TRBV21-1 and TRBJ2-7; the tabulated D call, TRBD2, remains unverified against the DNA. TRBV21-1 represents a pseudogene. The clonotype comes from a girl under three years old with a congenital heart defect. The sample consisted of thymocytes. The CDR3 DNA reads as TGTGCCAGCAGCAAACGGTACGAGCAGTACTTC. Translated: CASSKRYEQYF.